This T cell receptor (beta chain) was observed in a study of neurological immune-mediated disorders. TCRdb reanalysed the 5' RACE reads using MiXCR and keeps one entry per CDR3 protein. The table records about 20,000 distinct CDR3 sequences, less than 11% of them present only once. This clonotype was counted many times. The unsorted libraries were made from 2 million PBMCs kept at -80 C. Per germline, CDR1 DFQATT and CDR2 SNEGSKA (reference sequence). Trimming removed 4 bases from V and 4 bases from J, with 10 bases in between. The CDR3 totals 12 residues. The rearrangement links TRBV20-1 to TRBJ1-1; possible D gene TRBD1, 5 bases. This clonotype was sampled from a woman in her sixties with HTLV-1-associated myelopathy (HAM/TSP). Sample: PBMCs. CDR3 amino acids: CSATVRVTEAFF. The DNA for the CDR3 is TGCAGTGCTACCGTCAGGGTCACTGAAGCTTTCTTT.